What follows is one T cell receptor (beta chain) and its context. Its specificity is not known. The sample belongs to a study of graft-versus-host responses after intestinal transplantation. Clones were read by immunoSEQ multiplex PCR, and TCRdb kept only the in-frame ones, dropping some. Of 84,000 or so clones listed, around 83% are singletons. Study results and limitations: The study associated peak circulating GvH clone levels with early post-transplant HvG declines.

This CDR3 comprises 16 residues. Per germline, CDR1 SGDLS and CDR2 YYNGEE. Trimming removed 4 bases from V and 3 bases from J; junction bases left unmatched: 6. The chain is built from TRBV9 and TRBJ2-1; 11 nucleotides line up with TRBD2. The origin of this receptor is a human donor who received an intestinal transplant. Sequenced material: unstimulated CD4+ T cells sorted from spleen or lymph node cells, taken before intestinal transplant. The CDR3 sequence is CASSPGTSGVYNEQFF. The CDR3, as DNA: TGTGCCAGCAGCCCCGGGACTAGCGGAGTCTACAATGAGCAGTTCTTC.